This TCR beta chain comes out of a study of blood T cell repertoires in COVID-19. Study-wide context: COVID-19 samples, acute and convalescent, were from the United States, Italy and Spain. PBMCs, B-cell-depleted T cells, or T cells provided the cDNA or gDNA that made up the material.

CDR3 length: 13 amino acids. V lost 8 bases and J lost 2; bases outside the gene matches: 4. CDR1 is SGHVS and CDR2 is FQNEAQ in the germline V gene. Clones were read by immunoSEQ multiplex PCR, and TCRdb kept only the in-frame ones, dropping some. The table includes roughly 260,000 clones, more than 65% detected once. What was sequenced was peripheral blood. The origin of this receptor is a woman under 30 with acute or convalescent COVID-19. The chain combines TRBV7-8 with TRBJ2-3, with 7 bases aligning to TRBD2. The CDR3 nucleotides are TGTGCCAGCGGCCGGGACTACACAGATACGCAGTATTTT. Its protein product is CASGRDYTDTQYF.